This is a list of T cell receptor beta chains from one sample in a study of early T cells in non-severe SARS-CoV-2 infection. TCRdb reprocessed the 5' RACE reads with MiXCR, giving one entry per CDR3 protein. The data show some 77,000 distinct CDR3 sequences, 5% seen once. The material was whole blood, obtained at baseline. Receptors were obtained from an adult who was a healthcare worker with PCR-confirmed SARS-CoV-2 infection or an uninfected control (not recorded which). Both conserved end residues are part of each CDR3. D genes are given only for firm matches. Clone size is stated in some rows and not others, as once, few, many or a class when expanded.

few,TRBV7-7,TRBD1,TRBJ2-7,CASSLAFGQGYEQYF,TGTGCCAGCAGCTTAGCGTTTGGACAGGGTTACGAGCAGTACTTC
many,TRBV5-1,TRBD1,TRBJ2-1,CASSLFQGAGNEQFF,TGCGCCAGCAGCCTATTCCAGGGGGCGGGTAATGAGCAGTTCTTC
NA,TRBV20-1,TRBD2,TRBJ2-1,CSARDFGGRARYEQFF,TGCAGTGCTAGAGATTTCGGCGGGAGGGCCAGGTATGAGCAGTTCTTC
many,TRBV18,TRBD2,TRBJ2-2,CASSSGRANTGELFF,TGTGCCAGCTCAAGCGGGAGAGCGAACACCGGGGAGCTGTTTTTT
many,TRBV29-1,TRBD1,TRBJ1-1,CSVGQVGTEAFF,TGCAGCGTGGGACAGGTCGGAACTGAAGCTTTCTTT
many,TRBV19,NA,TRBJ2-1,CASSIDAPGLSSYNEQFF,TGTGCCAGTAGTATAGATGCCCCAGGACTCAGCTCCTACAATGAGCAGTTCTTC
many,TRBV7-7,NA,TRBJ2-2,CASSLDRPGELFF,TGTGCCAGCAGCTTAGATCGTCCCGGGGAGCTGTTTTTT
many,TRBV12-3/TRBV12-4,TRBD2,TRBJ2-1,CASTPRTSGVYNEQFF,TGTGCCAGCACACCCCGGACTAGCGGGGTCTACAATGAGCAGTTCTTC
NA,TRBV3-1,TRBD2,TRBJ2-7,CASSQVTSVYEQYF,TGTGCCAGCAGCCAAGTAACTAGCGTCTACGAGCAGTACTTC
NA,TRBV7-6,TRBD2,TRBJ2-3,CASSTGTSVTQYF,TGTGCCAGCAGCACCGGGACTAGCGTGACGCAGTATTTT
many,TRBV7-2,NA,TRBJ2-7,CASSLVSGPTEQYF,TGTGCCAGCAGCTTAGTCTCAGGGCCCACCGAGCAGTACTTC
NA,TRBV20-1,NA,TRBJ2-3,CSASPLTDTQYF,TGCAGTGCTAGCCCACTCACAGATACGCAGTATTTT
many,TRBV5-1,NA,TRBJ2-7,CASSLEPDRGEQYF,TGCGCCAGCAGCTTGGAACCTGATAGAGGCGAGCAGTACTTC
few,TRBV6-1,NA,TRBJ1-5,CASSFGRGGDQPQHF,TGTGCCAGCAGTTTCGGCCGAGGGGGGGATCAGCCCCAGCATTTT
few,TRBV18,NA,TRBJ2-7,CASSPQASYEQYF,TGTGCCAGCTCACCACAGGCCTCCTACGAGCAGTACTTC
NA,TRBV4-1,NA,TRBJ2-5,CASSQARRETQYF,TGCGCCAGCAGCCAAGCACGACGAGAGACCCAGTACTTC
many,TRBV19,TRBD2,TRBJ2-1,CASKSSGSYNEQFF,TGTGCCAGTAAGTCTAGCGGTTCCTACAATGAGCAGTTCTTC
NA,TRBV4-2,NA,TRBJ2-1,CASSQAQSNPEQFF,TGTGCCAGCAGCCAAGCCCAGAGTAATCCGGAGCAGTTCTTC
NA,TRBV5-1,NA,TRBJ2-2,CASSLGQGLNTGELFF,TGCGCCAGCAGCTTGGGCCAGGGCCTAAACACCGGGGAGCTGTTTTTT
few,TRBV9,NA,TRBJ1-1,CASSVGGTEAFF,TGTGCCAGCAGCGTAGGAGGAACTGAAGCTTTCTTT
many,TRBV6-6,TRBD2,TRBJ2-7,CASSYAASGRADEQYF,TGTGCCAGCAGTTACGCGGCTAGCGGGAGGGCCGACGAGCAGTACTTC
few,TRBV18,NA,TRBJ1-2,CASSPPAGAEGYTF,TGTGCCAGCTCACCACCCGCGGGCGCAGAGGGCTACACCTTC
NA,TRBV3-1,NA,TRBJ2-7,CASSQDLRGAEQYF,TGTGCCAGCAGCCAAGATTTACGGGGGGCCGAGCAGTACTTC
NA,TRBV9,TRBD2,TRBJ2-3,CASSVELAGGTDTQYF,TGTGCCAGCAGCGTAGAACTAGCGGGGGGCACAGATACGCAGTATTTT
many,TRBV30,NA,TRBJ2-5,CARPSGETQYF,TGTGCCCGCCCTTCGGGGGAGACCCAGTACTTC
many,TRBV6-6,NA,TRBJ2-1,CATFRRGNNEQFF,TGTGCCACCTTCAGGAGGGGGAACAATGAGCAGTTCTTC